This T cell receptor (beta chain) was sequenced during a study of blood T cell repertoires in COVID-19. Study in general: Two negative PCRs, clearance, or symptom resolution were required of recovered Cohort 3 donors.

Germline CDR1 reads MNHNS; CDR2 reads SASEGT. Trimming took 2 bases from V and 0 from J; bases not matched to a gene: 11. This CDR3 has 21 residues. TCRdb keeps only in-frame clones here, not all; method: immunoSEQ multiplex PCR. The sample carries 250,000 to 300,000 clones, more than 70% recorded once. Sequenced material: PBMCs or T cells enriched from blood (not recorded which). V gene TRBV6-1 combines with J gene TRBJ2-1, with 15 bases aligning to TRBD2. This receptor was taken from a woman aged 55-75 years in a cohort exposed to, infected with or recovered from COVID-19 (not recorded which). The CDR3 region is CASSERGLAGGLFGSYNEQFF. The CDR3 nucleotides read TGTGCCAGCAGTGAAAGGGGACTAGCGGGAGGACTATTCGGCTCCTACAATGAGCAGTTCTTC.